This TCR beta chain was observed in a study of blood T cell repertoires in COVID-19. Original processing notes: The authors estimated nucleated cell counts from reference gene primer amplification. Sequencing was performed with immunoSEQ multiplex PCR; in TCRdb, only in-frame clones are kept and a portion is missing. V and J calls and clone size follow that table, whereas D and trimming were derived from the DNA. The data contain nearly 400,000 clones, over 85% of them singletons. The CDR3 extends over 16 amino acids. Germline lookup yields CDR1 MDHEN and CDR2 SYDVKM. The ends lost 6 bases at V and 5 bases at J; junction bases unmatched: 12. The participants were between about 18 and 90 years old and came from about two dozen US areas. The study assigned cohorts using participant-reported clinical history. All recovered Cohort 3 donors got two negative PCRs, got clearance, or saw symptom resolution.

Source material: PBMCs or T cells enriched from blood (not recorded which). V is TRBV28 and J is TRBJ2-1; 8 bases line up with TRBD1. The clonotype originates from a woman in her 30s who had recovered from COVID-19. The CDR3 bases are TGTGCCAGCAGAAACTCACAGGGGGATTGGAACAATGAGCAGTTCTTC. Amino acid sequence: CASRNSQGDWNNEQFF. The entire variable domain, with the rest obtained from reference TRBV28 and TRBJ2-1, is as follows: DVKVTQSSRYLVKRTGEKVFLECVQDMDHENMFWYRQDPGLGLRLIYFSYDVKMKEKGDIPEGYSVSREKKERFSLILESASTNQTSMYLCASRNSQGDWNNEQFFGPGTRLTVL.